Described below is a single TCR beta chain sequence and its context. The antigen is not known. At the deep level, the assay was run. The data were produced by immunoSEQ multiplex PCR, yet TCRdb's version contains in-frame clones alone and is incomplete. Of roughly 1 million clones listed, approximately 70% were seen once; the top ten hold around 1.5%. This specimen comes from a study of shared clonotypes between healthy human individuals. Healthy adults negative for HIV, lacking recent acute infections or vaccinations, served as donors. The CDR3 has 20 residues. Points from the study as a whole: Blood was the only sampled material, and tissue repertoires likely differ. Expectations were that clonotype sharing among donors would be affected by sequencing depth.

The chain combines TRBV21-1 with TRBJ2-5; the table's D gene call, TRBD2, was not cross checked with the DNA. TRBV21-1 is a pseudogene. Sequenced: memory CD4+ T cells sorted from blood. Subset in this sample: CD45RA-negative fraction. The clonotype was recovered from a man aged 18 to 29 in good health. Here the CDR3 DNA reads TGTGCCAGCAGCCATCAAAAAAGGGAGACTAGCGGGAGGGCCGAAGAGACCCAGTACTTC. Translated: CASSHQKRETSGRAEETQYF.